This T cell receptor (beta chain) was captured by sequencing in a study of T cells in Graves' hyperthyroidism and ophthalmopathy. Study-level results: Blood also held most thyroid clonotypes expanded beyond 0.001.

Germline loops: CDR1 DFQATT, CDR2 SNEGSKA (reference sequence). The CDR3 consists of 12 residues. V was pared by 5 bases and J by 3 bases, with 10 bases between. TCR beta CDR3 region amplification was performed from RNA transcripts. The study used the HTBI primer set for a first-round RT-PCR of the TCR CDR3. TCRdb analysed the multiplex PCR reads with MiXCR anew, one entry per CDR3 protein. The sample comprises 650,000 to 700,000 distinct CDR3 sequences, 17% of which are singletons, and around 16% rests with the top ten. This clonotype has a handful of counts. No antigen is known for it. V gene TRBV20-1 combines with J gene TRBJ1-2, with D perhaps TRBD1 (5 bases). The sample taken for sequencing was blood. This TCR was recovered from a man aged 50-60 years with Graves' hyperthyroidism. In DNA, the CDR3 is TGCAGTGCTTCCCAGGGCCACTATGGCTACACCTTC. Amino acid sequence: CSASQGHYGYTF.